The rows below give T cell receptor beta chains drawn from one sample of a study of blood T cell repertoires in COVID-19. Produced via immunoSEQ multiplex PCR; TCRdb's table is partial and in-frame only. The sample records approximately 200,000 clones, more than 80% being singletons. Sequenced: PBMCs or T cells enriched from blood (not recorded which). The source is a woman between 18 and 29 years old in a cohort exposed to, infected with or recovered from COVID-19 (not recorded which). Each CDR3 is given with its conserved first and last residue. The order of the fields is clone size, J gene, V gene, D gene, CDR3 protein, CDR3 DNA. The D gene is left open where the match is weak. Rows give clone size only sometimes, using once, few, many, or a class for an expanded clone.

clone_size: .; j_call: TRBJ1-2; v_call: TRBV27; d_call: .; cdr3_aa: CASSLYRVGGYTF; cdr3_nt: TGTGCCAGCAGTTTGTACAGGGTTGGTGGCTACACCTTC
clone_size: .; j_call: TRBJ1-2; v_call: TRBV10-3; d_call: TRBD1; cdr3_aa: CAISRTGGTYGYTF; cdr3_nt: TGTGCCATCAGCCGGACAGGGGGCACCTATGGCTACACCTTC
clone_size: .; j_call: TRBJ1-6; v_call: TRBV27; d_call: .; cdr3_aa: CASSWRRASPLHF; cdr3_nt: TGTGCCAGCAGTTGGAGGCGGGCTTCACCCCTCCACTTT
clone_size: once; j_call: TRBJ1-2; v_call: TRBV15; d_call: .; cdr3_aa: CATSREGATSGYTF; cdr3_nt: TGTGCCACCAGCAGAGAGGGAGCGACAAGTGGCTACACCTTC
clone_size: .; j_call: TRBJ1-2; v_call: TRBV7-9; d_call: .; cdr3_aa: CASSHTGEGDYGYTF; cdr3_nt: TGTGCCAGCAGCCACACGGGGGAAGGTGACTATGGCTACACCTTC
clone_size: .; j_call: TRBJ1-4; v_call: TRBV7-9; d_call: .; cdr3_aa: CASRKGSEEEFF; cdr3_nt: TGTGCCAGCAGAAAGGGTTCGGAGGAGGAGTTTTTT
clone_size: .; j_call: TRBJ2-1; v_call: TRBV6-5; d_call: TRBD2; cdr3_aa: CASSWLAGASNEQFF; cdr3_nt: TGTGCCAGCAGTTGGCTAGCGGGGGCCTCGAATGAGCAGTTCTTC
clone_size: .; j_call: TRBJ1-1; v_call: TRBV18; d_call: .; cdr3_aa: CASSPSTGLFTEAFF; cdr3_nt: TGTGCCAGCTCACCATCGACTGGGTTATTCACTGAAGCTTTCTTT
clone_size: .; j_call: TRBJ1-1; v_call: TRBV7-2; d_call: .; cdr3_aa: CASREQLTTEAFF; cdr3_nt: TGTGCCAGCAGGGAACAGCTAACGACTGAAGCTTTCTTT
clone_size: .; j_call: TRBJ2-7; v_call: TRBV3-1/TRBV3-2; d_call: .; cdr3_aa: CASSQDPLTGRYEQYF; cdr3_nt: TGTGCCAGCAGCCAAGATCCCCTCACAGGCAGGTACGAGCAGTACTTC
clone_size: .; j_call: TRBJ1-5; v_call: TRBV18; d_call: .; cdr3_aa: CASSPRQDSNQPQHF; cdr3_nt: TGTGCCAGCTCACCACGTCAGGATAGCAATCAGCCCCAGCATTTT
clone_size: .; j_call: TRBJ1-5; v_call: TRBV2; d_call: TRBD1; cdr3_aa: CASSARDRDQPQHF; cdr3_nt: TGTGCCAGCAGTGCCCGGGACAGGGACCAGCCCCAGCATTTT
clone_size: few; j_call: TRBJ2-7; v_call: TRBV18; d_call: .; cdr3_aa: CASSPGGSEQYF; cdr3_nt: TGTGCCAGCTCACCGGGCGGGTCCGAGCAGTACTTC
clone_size: .; j_call: TRBJ2-3; v_call: TRBV5-4; d_call: .; cdr3_aa: CASRVGTGGDTQYF; cdr3_nt: TGTGCCAGCAGGGTGGGGACTGGCGGAGATACGCAGTATTTT
clone_size: .; j_call: TRBJ2-5; v_call: TRBV5-6; d_call: TRBD2; cdr3_aa: CASSLSYSGSETQYF; cdr3_nt: TGTGCCAGCAGCTTGTCCTATAGCGGGAGTGAGACCCAGTACTTC
clone_size: .; j_call: TRBJ1-2; v_call: TRBV19; d_call: .; cdr3_aa: CASSIYAGTGYTF; cdr3_nt: TGTGCCAGTAGTATTTATGCGGGGACCGGCTACACCTTC
clone_size: .; j_call: TRBJ2-7; v_call: TRBV6-5; d_call: TRBD2; cdr3_aa: CASRPGLAVSYEQYF; cdr3_nt: TGTGCCAGCAGACCGGGACTAGCCGTATCCTACGAGCAGTACTTC
clone_size: .; j_call: TRBJ2-1; v_call: TRBV14; d_call: TRBD2; cdr3_aa: CASSQDLAGGVGNEQFF; cdr3_nt: TGTGCCAGCAGCCAAGATTTAGCGGGAGGAGTAGGAAATGAGCAGTTCTTC
clone_size: .; j_call: TRBJ2-5; v_call: TRBV7-2; d_call: .; cdr3_aa: CASSLGGRQETQYF; cdr3_nt: TGTGCCAGCAGCTTAGGGGGCAGACAAGAGACCCAGTACTTC
clone_size: .; j_call: TRBJ1-4; v_call: TRBV7-8; d_call: .; cdr3_aa: CASSTPARVLNEKLFF; cdr3_nt: TGTGCCAGCAGCACCCCGGCCCGGGTACTTAATGAAAAACTGTTTTTT
clone_size: once; j_call: TRBJ1-1; v_call: TRBV19; d_call: TRBD1; cdr3_aa: CASSGRAGGDTEAFF; cdr3_nt: TGTGCCAGTAGTGGAAGGGCAGGGGGCGACACTGAAGCTTTCTTT
clone_size: .; j_call: TRBJ1-6; v_call: TRBV6-1; d_call: .; cdr3_aa: CASSETGLNSPLHF; cdr3_nt: TGTGCCAGCAGTGAAACTGGTCTAAATTCACCCCTCCACTTT
clone_size: .; j_call: TRBJ2-5; v_call: TRBV6-5; d_call: TRBD1; cdr3_aa: CASTGQQETQYF; cdr3_nt: TGTGCCAGCACGGGACAGCAAGAGACCCAGTACTTC
clone_size: .; j_call: TRBJ2-1; v_call: TRBV6-4; d_call: TRBD2; cdr3_aa: CASSDGVRGGRNEQFF; cdr3_nt: TGTGCCAGCAGTGACGGGGTGCGGGGGGGCCGTAATGAGCAGTTCTTC
clone_size: once; j_call: TRBJ2-7; v_call: TRBV7-9; d_call: TRBD1; cdr3_aa: CASSRDSREQYF; cdr3_nt: TGTGCCAGCAGTCGGGACAGTCGCGAGCAGTACTTC
clone_size: .; j_call: TRBJ1-1; v_call: TRBV3-1/TRBV3-2; d_call: .; cdr3_aa: CASSLGAGAKTEAFF; cdr3_nt: TGTGCCAGCAGCCTTGGGGCAGGGGCGAAGACTGAAGCTTTCTTT
clone_size: .; j_call: TRBJ1-2; v_call: TRBV12-3/TRBV12-4; d_call: .; cdr3_aa: CASSLGEDGYTF; cdr3_nt: TGTGCCAGCAGTTTGGGTGAGGATGGCTACACCTTC
clone_size: .; j_call: TRBJ2-5; v_call: TRBV7-6; d_call: .; cdr3_aa: CASSLVDSQETQYF; cdr3_nt: TGTGCCAGCAGCTTAGTGGACTCCCAAGAGACCCAGTACTTC
clone_size: .; j_call: TRBJ1-2; v_call: TRBV7-9; d_call: TRBD1; cdr3_aa: CASSGQGFNYGYTF; cdr3_nt: TGTGCCAGCAGCGGACAGGGATTTAACTATGGCTACACCTTC
clone_size: .; j_call: TRBJ2-2; v_call: TRBV7-2; d_call: TRBD2; cdr3_aa: CASSSGLAGVNTGELFF; cdr3_nt: TGTGCCAGCAGCTCGGGACTAGCGGGGGTAAACACCGGGGAGCTGTTTTTT
clone_size: .; j_call: TRBJ2-6; v_call: TRBV28; d_call: .; cdr3_aa: CASSYDTGSGANVLTF; cdr3_nt: TGTGCCAGCAGCTACGATACAGGGTCTGGGGCCAACGTCCTGACTTTC
clone_size: .; j_call: TRBJ1-2; v_call: TRBV19; d_call: .; cdr3_aa: CASSIHREGYTF; cdr3_nt: TGTGCCAGTAGTATCCACAGGGAAGGCTACACCTTC
clone_size: once; j_call: TRBJ1-3; v_call: TRBV6-5; d_call: .; cdr3_aa: CASTLGSSGNTIYF; cdr3_nt: TGTGCCAGCACTCTAGGGAGCTCTGGAAACACCATATATTTT
clone_size: .; j_call: TRBJ2-3; v_call: TRBV5-8; d_call: TRBD2; cdr3_aa: CASTLPAGGRVDTQYF; cdr3_nt: TGTGCCAGCACTCTTCCGGCGGGCGGGAGAGTTGATACGCAGTATTTT
clone_size: .; j_call: TRBJ1-3; v_call: TRBV3-1/TRBV3-2; d_call: TRBD1; cdr3_aa: CASSLGQASGNTIYF; cdr3_nt: TGTGCCAGCAGCCTTGGACAGGCCTCTGGAAACACCATATATTTT
clone_size: .; j_call: TRBJ2-5; v_call: TRBV9; d_call: .; cdr3_aa: CASSVVSGPPQETQYF; cdr3_nt: TGTGCCAGCAGCGTAGTCAGCGGGCCTCCCCAAGAGACCCAGTACTTC
clone_size: .; j_call: TRBJ2-2; v_call: TRBV5-4; d_call: .; cdr3_aa: CATERETNTGELFF; cdr3_nt: TGTGCCACCGAACGGGAGACGAACACCGGGGAGCTGTTTTTT
clone_size: .; j_call: TRBJ1-2; v_call: TRBV7-9; d_call: .; cdr3_aa: CASSLAHGRENYGYTF; cdr3_nt: TGTGCCAGCAGCTTAGCGCATGGGCGGGAGAACTATGGCTACACCTTC
clone_size: .; j_call: TRBJ2-2; v_call: TRBV28; d_call: TRBD1; cdr3_aa: CASTSLGTGRAGELFF; cdr3_nt: TGTGCCAGCACTTCCCTGGGGACAGGGAGGGCCGGGGAGCTGTTTTTT
clone_size: .; j_call: TRBJ2-1; v_call: TRBV9; d_call: TRBD2; cdr3_aa: CASSVGASGGNEQFF; cdr3_nt: TGTGCCAGCAGCGTAGGGGCTAGCGGGGGGAATGAGCAGTTCTTC
clone_size: .; j_call: TRBJ1-1; v_call: TRBV19; d_call: TRBD1; cdr3_aa: CASTTRQGLFYYAEAFF; cdr3_nt: TGTGCCAGTACTACCCGACAGGGTCTATTTTATTATGCTGAAGCTTTCTTT
clone_size: few; j_call: TRBJ1-2; v_call: TRBV2; d_call: .; cdr3_aa: CASSRRDKNYGYTF; cdr3_nt: TGTGCCAGCAGTCGCCGGGACAAGAACTATGGCTACACCTTC
clone_size: .; j_call: TRBJ2-7; v_call: TRBV30; d_call: TRBD1; cdr3_aa: CAWRKTGGLYEQYF; cdr3_nt: TGTGCCTGGAGAAAGACAGGGGGGCTCTACGAGCAGTACTTC
clone_size: .; j_call: TRBJ2-2; v_call: TRBV7-8; d_call: .; cdr3_aa: CASSLPGLPNTGELFF; cdr3_nt: TGTGCCAGCAGCTTACCGGGACTTCCGAACACCGGGGAGCTGTTTTTT
clone_size: .; j_call: TRBJ2-7; v_call: TRBV19; d_call: TRBD2; cdr3_aa: CASSEGLAAPSSYEQYF; cdr3_nt: TGTGCCAGCAGCGAGGGACTAGCGGCACCGAGCTCCTACGAGCAGTACTTC
clone_size: .; j_call: TRBJ2-1; v_call: TRBV9; d_call: .; cdr3_aa: CASSPGTLTEYNEQFF; cdr3_nt: TGTGCCAGCAGCCCCGGGACTCTCACTGAGTACAATGAGCAGTTCTTC
clone_size: .; j_call: TRBJ1-3; v_call: TRBV5-4; d_call: .; cdr3_aa: CASSPGLTGNTIYF; cdr3_nt: TGTGCCAGCAGCCCGGGATTGACTGGAAACACCATATATTTT
clone_size: .; j_call: TRBJ1-6; v_call: TRBV2; d_call: TRBD1; cdr3_aa: CASSRQGDNSPLHF; cdr3_nt: TGTGCCAGCAGCCGACAGGGTGATAATTCACCCCTCCACTTT
clone_size: .; j_call: TRBJ1-2; v_call: TRBV28; d_call: TRBD1; cdr3_aa: CASRADRAYGYTF; cdr3_nt: TGTGCCAGCAGAGCAGACAGGGCCTATGGCTACACCTTC
clone_size: .; j_call: TRBJ2-1; v_call: TRBV13; d_call: .; cdr3_aa: CASSVYRVGNEQFF; cdr3_nt: TGTGCCAGCAGCGTATACAGGGTAGGCAATGAGCAGTTCTTC
clone_size: .; j_call: TRBJ2-1; v_call: TRBV5-4; d_call: .; cdr3_aa: CASSESERGSYNEQFF; cdr3_nt: TGTGCCAGCAGCGAGTCCGAAAGGGGCTCCTACAATGAGCAGTTCTTC
clone_size: .; j_call: TRBJ2-1; v_call: TRBV4-2; d_call: TRBD2; cdr3_aa: CASSRGGPDNEQFF; cdr3_nt: TGTGCCAGCAGCCGGGGGGGACCTGACAATGAGCAGTTCTTC
clone_size: .; j_call: TRBJ1-4; v_call: TRBV6-5; d_call: .; cdr3_aa: CAGSREIGEKLFF; cdr3_nt: TGTGCCGGATCCCGGGAGATAGGTGAAAAACTGTTTTTT
clone_size: .; j_call: TRBJ2-5; v_call: TRBV2; d_call: TRBD2; cdr3_aa: CASSPRAGGGTQYF; cdr3_nt: TGTGCCAGCAGCCCGAGAGCGGGAGGAGGGACCCAGTACTTC
clone_size: .; j_call: TRBJ2-5; v_call: TRBV7-2; d_call: TRBD2; cdr3_aa: CASSQLAGVKVTQYF; cdr3_nt: TGTGCCAGCAGCCAGCTAGCGGGAGTTAAAGTGACCCAGTACTTC
clone_size: .; j_call: TRBJ2-5; v_call: TRBV2; d_call: .; cdr3_aa: CASRGGALQETQYF; cdr3_nt: TGTGCCAGCAGAGGGGGGGCGCTTCAAGAGACCCAGTACTTC
clone_size: .; j_call: TRBJ2-1; v_call: TRBV27; d_call: .; cdr3_aa: CASSPDYSSYNEQFF; cdr3_nt: TGTGCCAGCAGTCCGGACTACAGCTCCTACAATGAGCAGTTCTTC
clone_size: .; j_call: TRBJ2-1; v_call: TRBV24-1; d_call: .; cdr3_aa: CATSGRTYNEQFF; cdr3_nt: TGTGCCACCAGTGGGCGGACCTACAATGAGCAGTTCTTC
clone_size: many; j_call: TRBJ1-3; v_call: TRBV14; d_call: .; cdr3_aa: CASSQGYANTIYF; cdr3_nt: TGTGCCAGCAGCCAAGGTTATGCGAACACCATATATTTT